The 20 T cell receptor beta chains in this list originate from one sample, sequenced in a study of cytomegalovirus exposure and HLA in healthy donors. Amplification used 60 Vbeta primers and 13 Jbeta primers. TCRdb keeps only in-frame clones here, not all; method: immunoSEQ multiplex PCR. Of about 120,000 clones in the sample, around 77% were seen once. The sequencing input was PBMCs. These receptor sequences come from a male donor in good health and CMV-seropositive.

The V call is TRBV2, the J call TRBJ2-1, with 8 bases that match TRBD2. Germline-derived CDR1 and CDR2 are SNHLY and FYNNEI. V lost 8 bases and J lost 9; bases outside the gene matches: 18. There are 16 residues in the CDR3. DNA of the CDR3: TGTGCCAGCCGTCCCCTAGCGGGTCTTTATATCGGTGAGCAGTTCTTC. Its protein is CASRPLAGLYIGEQFF.

Here the CDR3 reads CASSLYWGELFF. The CDR3 DNA reads as TGTGCCAGCAGTCTCTACTGGGGGGAGCTGTTTTTT. The chain employs TRBV28 and TRBJ2-2; no firm D call. The V end lost 5 bases, the J end lost 8 bases, and 9 bases lay between the germline ends. CDR1 MDHEN and CDR2 SYDVKM come from the germline V gene. The CDR3 is 12 amino acids.

Concerning this clone: This specimen includes other DNA sequences encoding the same CDR3. The chain couples TRBV5-1 to TRBJ1-5; D is unclear. The V gene's germline CDR1 is SGHRS and CDR2 YFSETQ. The germline V and J ends were trimmed by 0 bases and 0 bases, with 7 bases remaining between them. CDR3 length: 15 amino acids. The chain's CDR3 is CASSLGGDSNQPQHF. The CDR3 region has the DNA TGCGCCAGCAGCTTGGGCGGAGATAGCAATCAGCCCCAGCATTTT.

This clone was detected only a few times. This chain links TRBV4-2 with TRBJ2-7; D is possibly TRBD2 (6 bases). The germline V gene has CDR1 LGHNA and CDR2 YNFKEQ. V lost 1 base and J lost 3, with 16 bases in between. The CDR3 totals 16 residues. The CDR3 DNA sequence: TGTGCCAGCAGCCAAGGCGGGGCAGCACCACTCTACGAGCAGTACTTC. Protein: CASSQGGAAPLYEQYF.

A few counts support this clone. The DNA of the CDR3 is TGTGCCAGCAGCTTAATGGGGGGCACTGAAGCTTTCTTT. The encoded protein is CASSLMGGTEAFF. The rearrangement joins TRBV7-8 to TRBJ1-1, with D tentatively TRBD1 (5 bases). Germline V CDR1 and CDR2: SGHVS, FQNEAQ. This CDR3 has 13 amino acids. Trimming took off 2 bases at V and 4 bases at J, with 8 bases between the two ends.

The V gene is TRBV7-2, the J gene TRBJ2-2; D might be TRBD2 (6 bases). Per the germline V gene, CDR1 is SGHTA and CDR2 is FQGNSA. V lost 2 bases to trimming and J lost 4 bases, with 14 bases between them. The CDR3 contains 16 residues. CDR3 loop: CASSLFAGLGTGELFF. The CDR3, as DNA: TGTGCCAGCAGCTTATTTGCGGGACTGGGCACCGGGGAGCTGTTTTTT.

This rearrangement joins TRBV5-1 to TRBJ1-1; D possibly corresponds to TRBD1 (6 bases). With 8 bases removed from V and 0 bases from J, the gap between germline ends came to 11 bases. Germline V gene lookup returns CDR1 SGHRS and CDR2 YFSETQ. The length of the CDR3 is 13 residues. Here the CDR3 DNA reads TGCGCCAGTGCCAGGGGCCTGAACACTGAAGCTTTCTTT. It is translated as CASARGLNTEAFF.

V is TRBV5-4 and J is TRBJ1-1, with 7 bases lining up with TRBD1. Per germline, CDR1 SGHNT and CDR2 YYREEE (reference sequence). The V gene end was trimmed by 4 bases and the J gene end by 1 base; junction bases not matched to a gene: 4. This CDR3 is 14 amino acids long. The CDR3 is CASSAGTANTEAFF. The CDR3 coding sequence is TGTGCCAGCAGCGCGGGGACAGCGAACACTGAAGCTTTCTTT.

This clone turned up a few times. The V and J genes are TRBV4-2 and TRBJ1-5; no reliable D call. CDR1 is LGHNA and CDR2 is YNFKEQ in the germline V gene. The CDR3 extends over 15 amino acids. Deletions cut 4 bases from V and 2 bases from J, with 12 bases between. CDR3 sequence: CASSREEGGNQPQHF. As DNA, the CDR3 is TGTGCCAGCAGCCGGGAGGAGGGTGGCAATCAGCCCCAGCATTTT.

The chain recombines TRBV2 with TRBJ2-7, with TRBD1 matching 7 bases. The J segment lost 2 bases and the V segment lost 1 base, leaving 5 bases of the junction unmatched. Germline loops: CDR1 SNHLY, CDR2 FYNNEI. The CDR3 covers 15 residues. In nucleotides, the CDR3 is TGTGCCAGCAGTGAAGACAGGGGACCAACCTACGAGCAGTACTTC. Protein sequence: CASSEDRGPTYEQYF.

The chain carries TRBV6-6 and TRBJ2-1; 9 positions agree with TRBD2. The germline gives CDR1 MNHNY, CDR2 SVGAGI (reference sequence). The CDR3 length is 16 residues. J lost 6 bases, V lost 0 bases, and 6 bases had no gene match. The CDR3 bases are TGTGCCAGCAGTTACTCGGCGGGGGGGCCTGTCAATGAGCAGTTCTTC. Protein: CASSYSAGGPVNEQFF.

This clone appeared a single time. This chain links TRBV5-1 with TRBJ2-3; the D is unclear. Deletions cut 3 bases from V and 1 base from J, with 18 bases between. Germline V gives CDR1 SGHRS, CDR2 YFSETQ. This CDR3 has 17 residues. CDR3: CASSSVSLNTGTDTQYF. For the CDR3, the DNA is TGCGCCAGCAGCTCGGTATCCTTAAATACTGGCACAGATACGCAGTATTTT.

The chain is built from TRBV11-2 and TRBJ2-1; 10 nucleotides align to TRBD2. Losses at the gene ends were 3 bases for V and 0 bases for J; bases not matched to a gene: 5. CDR3 length: 17 amino acids. Germline V gene lookup returns CDR1 SGHAT and CDR2 FQNNGV. The CDR3 spells CASSLLAGVSSYNEQFF. The CDR3 DNA is TGTGCCAGCAGCTTGCTAGCGGGGGTAAGCTCCTACAATGAGCAGTTCTTC. The variable domain in full, with the rest retrieved from reference TRBV11-2 and TRBJ2-1, is EAGVAQSPRYKIIEKRQSVAFWCNPISGHATLYWYQQILGQGPKLLIQFQNNGVVDDSQLPKDRFSAERLKGVDSTLKIQPAKLEDSAVYLCASSLLAGVSSYNEQFFGPGTRLTVL.

The V and J genes are TRBV6-1 and TRBJ2-2; 11 nucleotides align to TRBD2. The CDR3 is 16 amino acids. Germline V gene sequence: CDR1 MNHNS, CDR2 SASEGT. V lost 4 bases, J lost 6 bases, and 7 bases stayed unmatched. The CDR3 here is CASSVELAGVAGELFF. The CDR3 bases are TGTGCCAGCAGTGTCGAACTAGCGGGAGTTGCCGGGGAGCTGTTTTTT.

CDR3 nucleotides: TGTGCCAGCAGTCCTACCCCCCGGGAAGCTTTCTTT. This encodes CASSPTPREAFF. This chain links TRBV27 with TRBJ1-1, with D hard to call. The CDR3 runs to 12 residues. V lost 5 bases and J 8 bases, leaving 12 bases between the germline ends. The germline CDR1 and CDR2 sequences are MNHEY and SMNVEV (reference sequence).

This clone appeared a few times. The rearrangement links TRBV5-1 to TRBJ2-4; 7 nucleotides agree with TRBD1. Germline CDR1 SGHRS, CDR2 YFSETQ. V was pared by 0 bases and J by 0 bases, with 6 bases of the junction left unmatched. The CDR3 spans 17 residues. The CDR3 here is CASSLGGTDIAKNIQYF. Here the CDR3 DNA reads TGCGCCAGCAGCTTGGGTGGGACAGATATAGCCAAAAACATTCAGTACTTC.

The gene calls are TRBV5-6 and TRBJ1-6; D remains unclear. Germline values: CDR1 SGHDT, CDR2 YYEEEE. This CDR3 has 13 residues. Deletions cut 2 bases from V and 7 bases from J, with 7 bases between. CDR3 residues: CASSLQLNSPLHF. The CDR3 nucleotides read TGTGCCAGCAGCTTACAGTTGAATTCACCCCTCCACTTT. The full variable domain, in which reference TRBV5-6 and TRBJ1-6 provide the parts outside the CDR3, is DAGVTQSPTHLIKTRGQQVTLRCSPKSGHDTVSWYQQALGQGPQFIFQYYEEEERQRGNFPDRFSGHQFPNYSSELNVNALLLGDSALYLCASSLQLNSPLHFGNGTRLTVT.

The genes are TRBV6-4 and TRBJ2-3, with 11 bases lining up with TRBD1. With V trimmed by 3 bases and J by 3 bases, 2 bases remained unmatched. Germline CDR1 and CDR2: MRHNA and SNTAGT. This CDR3 region has 15 residues. The CDR3 DNA is TGTGCCAGCAGTGATGGGACAGGGGGTACAGATACGCAGTATTTT. Translated: CASSDGTGGTDTQYF.

The chain joins TRBV7-7 to TRBJ2-5; TRBD1 aligns across 12 bases. The CDR3 spans 14 residues. Germline CDR1 is SSHAT and CDR2 is FNYEAQ (reference sequence). With V trimmed by 5 bases and J by 6 bases, 4 bases remained unmatched. The CDR3 here is CASSPGQGAKTQYF. CDR3 DNA sequence: TGTGCCAGCAGCCCGGGACAGGGGGCGAAGACCCAGTACTTC.

This clone came up a few times. The chain combines TRBV4-2 with TRBJ1-1; TRBD1 matches 7 bases. Germline V gene data show CDR1 as LGHNA and CDR2 as YNFKEQ. Trimming took 8 bases from V and 4 from J; bases not matched to a gene: 10. The CDR3 contains 14 residues. The CDR3 here is CASGRMAGGTEAFF. In DNA, the CDR3 is TGTGCCAGCGGACGAATGGCAGGGGGCACTGAAGCTTTCTTT.